Here is one TCR beta chain with its context. Its antigen is undetermined. In building TCR beta libraries, iRepertoire HTBI primers were used together with Arm-PCR of CDR3 regions. Via MiXCR, TCRdb re-called the multiplex PCR reads, giving one row per CDR3 protein. The data contain roughly 700,000 distinct CDR3 sequences, about 32% of them singletons. The sample comes from a study of regulatory T cells in long-lasting Graves disease. Study overall: The criterion for persistent Graves' disease was over 5 years of antithyroid drugs with positive TSH receptor antibodies. Findings of the study overall: Persistent disease was associated with favored TRBV28 usage and with favored use of TRBJ1-2 and TRBJ2-5. Small numbers of samples may have cut accuracy.

Sample time point: persistent/refractory GD, antithyroid drugs over 5 years with positive TRAb. Researchers made the TCR library from RNA that was extracted from PBMCs. The source of the patients was an endocrinology department in Xi'an, China. Germline CDR1 reads MDHEN; CDR2 reads SYDVKM. This CDR3 comprises 15 residues. V gave up 5 bases and J gave up 6 bases, with 20 bases separating them. This chain links TRBV28 with TRBJ2-7; perhaps D is TRBD1 or TRBD2 (6 bases each). This specimen consisted of peripheral blood mononuclear cells (PBMCs), obtained when the disease was refractory, from a patient treated with antithyroid drugs. This sequence was found in a female donor with Graves disease. CDR3 in amino acids: CASSPRWGAQGEQYF. For the CDR3, the DNA is TGTGCCAGCAGTCCTCGATGGGGGGCGCAGGGCGAGCAGTACTTC.